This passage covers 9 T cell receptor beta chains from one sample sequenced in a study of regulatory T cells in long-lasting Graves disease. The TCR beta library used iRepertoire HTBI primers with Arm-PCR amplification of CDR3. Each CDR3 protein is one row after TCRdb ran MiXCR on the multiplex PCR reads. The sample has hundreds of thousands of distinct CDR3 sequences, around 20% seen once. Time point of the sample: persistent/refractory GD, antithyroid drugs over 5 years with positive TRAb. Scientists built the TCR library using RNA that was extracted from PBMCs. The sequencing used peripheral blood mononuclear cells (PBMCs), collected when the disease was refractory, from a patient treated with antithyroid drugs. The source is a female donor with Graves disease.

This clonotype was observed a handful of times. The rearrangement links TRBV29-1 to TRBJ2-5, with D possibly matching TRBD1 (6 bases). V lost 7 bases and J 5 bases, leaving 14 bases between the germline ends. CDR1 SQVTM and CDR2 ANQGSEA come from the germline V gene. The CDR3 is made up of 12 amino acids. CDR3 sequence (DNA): TGCAGCGCCGGGTGGGGGCTTGAGACCCAGTACTTC. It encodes CSAGWGLETQYF.

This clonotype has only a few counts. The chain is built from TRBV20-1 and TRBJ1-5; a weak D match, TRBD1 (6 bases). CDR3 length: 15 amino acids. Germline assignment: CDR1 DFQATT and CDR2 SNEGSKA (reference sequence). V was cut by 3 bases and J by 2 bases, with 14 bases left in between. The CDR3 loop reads CSASLGASGNQPQHF. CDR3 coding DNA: TGCAGTGCTAGCCTGGGGGCCTCGGGCAATCAGCCCCAGCATTTT.

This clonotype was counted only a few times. The CDR3 bases are TGTGCCACCTCGCCAACAACTACAAACACTGAAGCTTTCTTT. Translating it yields CATSPTTTNTEAFF. This sequence joins TRBV3-1 and TRBJ1-1, with unresolved D. Germline V lookup: CDR1 LGHDT, CDR2 YNNKEL (reference sequence). V was clipped by 10 bases and J by 2 bases, with 17 bases between them. The CDR3 extends over 14 amino acids.

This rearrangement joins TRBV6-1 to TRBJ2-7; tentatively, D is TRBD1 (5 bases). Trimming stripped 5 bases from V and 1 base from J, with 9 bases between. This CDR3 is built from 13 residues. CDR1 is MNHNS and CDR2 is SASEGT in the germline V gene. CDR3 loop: CASSLTESYEQYF. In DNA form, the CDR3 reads TGTGCCAGCAGTCTGACAGAGTCCTACGAGCAGTACTTC.

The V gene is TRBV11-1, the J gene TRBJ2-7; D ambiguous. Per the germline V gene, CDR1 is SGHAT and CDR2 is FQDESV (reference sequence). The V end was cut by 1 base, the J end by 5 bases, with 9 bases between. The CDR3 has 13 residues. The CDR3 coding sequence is TGTGCCAGCAGCTTAGTGCTTTTGGACGAGCAGTACTTC. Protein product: CASSLVLLDEQYF.

The CDR3 is CASSPRTGAHEQYF. The CDR3 bases are TGTGCCAGCAGTCCGAGGACAGGGGCCCACGAGCAGTACTTC. V usage is TRBV27 and J usage is TRBJ2-7; 9 bases line up with TRBD1. CDR1 and CDR2 from the germline V gene are MNHEY and SMNVEV (reference sequence). The V segment lost 5 bases and the J segment 5 bases; nucleotides outside the gene matches: 7. This CDR3 has 14 residues.

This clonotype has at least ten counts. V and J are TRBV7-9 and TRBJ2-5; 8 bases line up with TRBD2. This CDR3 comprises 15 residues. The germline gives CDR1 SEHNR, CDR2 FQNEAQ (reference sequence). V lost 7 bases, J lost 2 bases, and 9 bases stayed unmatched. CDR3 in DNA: TGTGCCAGCACCTCGGGACTAGGGCATCAAGAGACCCAGTACTTC. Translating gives CASTSGLGHQETQYF.

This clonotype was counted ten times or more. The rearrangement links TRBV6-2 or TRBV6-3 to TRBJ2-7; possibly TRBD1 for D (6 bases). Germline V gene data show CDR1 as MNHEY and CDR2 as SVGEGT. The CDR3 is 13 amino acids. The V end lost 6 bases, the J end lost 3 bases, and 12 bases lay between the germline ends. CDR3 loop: CASSSYRDYEQYF. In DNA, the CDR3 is TGTGCCAGCAGCTCCTACAGGGACTACGAGCAGTACTTC.

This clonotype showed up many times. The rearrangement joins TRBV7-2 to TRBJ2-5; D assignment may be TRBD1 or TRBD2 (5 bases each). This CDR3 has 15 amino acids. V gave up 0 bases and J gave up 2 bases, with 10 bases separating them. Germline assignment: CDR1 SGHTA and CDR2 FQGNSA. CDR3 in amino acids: CASSLAVGRQETQYF. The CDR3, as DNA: TGTGCCAGCAGCTTAGCGGTGGGACGGCAAGAGACCCAGTACTTC.